These T cell receptor beta chains were read from a single sample in a study of cytomegalovirus exposure and HLA in healthy donors. Profiled with immunoSEQ multiplex PCR; TCRdb holds only in-frame clones, not every one. The sample yields 170,000 or so clones, roughly 80% seen once. Sequenced input: PBMCs. Receptors originate from a woman in her forties in good health and CMV-seronegative. The CDR3 runs from the conserved cysteine through the conserved F or W. A D gene is named only where the DNA matches it firmly. Not every row has a clone size; where given, it reads once, few, many or a size class.

J gene | D gene | V gene | clone size | CDR3 protein | CDR3 DNA
TRBJ1-2 | TRBD1 | TRBV7-2 | once | CASSLLPGGSYGYTF | TGTGCCAGCAGCTTGCTACCAGGGGGCAGCTATGGCTACACCTTC
TRBJ2-5 | TRBD1 | TRBV19 | - | CASSWDRGQETQYF | TGTGCCAGTAGTTGGGACAGGGGCCAAGAGACCCAGTACTTC
TRBJ1-3 | TRBD1 | TRBV5-4 | - | CASSLRQGTGNTIYF | TGTGCCAGCAGCTTGAGACAGGGTACTGGAAACACCATATATTTT
TRBJ1-1 | - | TRBV5-4 | few | CASSPELVGFSAQNTEAFF | TGTGCCAGCAGCCCCGAGCTCGTGGGGTTTAGCGCCCAGAACACTGAAGCTTTCTTT
TRBJ2-2 | TRBD2 | TRBV2 | - | CASSEGGTSGGRELFF | TGTGCCAGCAGTGAAGGGGGGACTAGCGGGGGCCGGGAGCTGTTTTTT
TRBJ2-1 | TRBD1 | TRBV19 | - | CASSIDPSWGQRNEQFF | TGTGCCAGTAGTATAGATCCGTCTTGGGGACAGCGGAATGAGCAGTTCTTC
TRBJ2-3 | - | TRBV4-1 | - | CASSQDRRTRSTDTQYF | TGCGCCAGCAGCCAAGACCGGCGGACACGGAGCACAGATACGCAGTATTTT
TRBJ1-2 | TRBD1 | TRBV28 | few | CASSLGGQAAEGYTF | TGTGCCAGCAGTTTGGGGGGACAGGCCGCCGAGGGCTACACCTTC
TRBJ1-2 | - | TRBV11-3 | - | CASSPFLRTAGGGYTF | TGTGCCAGCAGCCCATTCCTTAGGACAGCTGGGGGTGGCTACACCTTC
TRBJ2-2 | TRBD1 | TRBV2 | - | CASRATGGSGRELFF | TGTGCCAGCAGAGCTACAGGGGGCTCGGGCAGGGAGCTGTTTTTT
TRBJ1-5 | - | TRBV6-5 | - | CASSYSKGQPQHF | TGTGCCAGCAGTTACTCGAAGGGGCAGCCCCAGCATTTT
TRBJ2-7 | - | TRBV7-9 | - | CASSPRGRGEQYF | TGTGCCAGCAGCCCAAGGGGCAGGGGCGAGCAGTACTTC
TRBJ2-7 | - | TRBV28 | - | CASSFSVSGVSSYEQYF | TGTGCCAGCAGTTTTTCGGTCTCCGGGGTGAGCTCCTACGAGCAGTACTTC
TRBJ1-6 | - | TRBV9 | - | CASSVRAENSPLHF | TGTGCCAGCAGCGTGCGGGCCGAGAATTCACCCCTCCACTTT
TRBJ2-2 | TRBD1 | TRBV19 | - | CASSRTGEAGELFF | TGTGCCAGTAGTAGGACAGGGGAGGCCGGGGAGCTGTTTTTT
TRBJ2-7 | - | TRBV5-1 | - | CASSLGDTRYEQYF | TGCGCCAGCAGCTTGGGGGACACACGCTACGAGCAGTACTTC
TRBJ1-4 | - | TRBV28 | - | CASGEGPTNEKLFF | TGTGCCAGCGGCGAGGGTCCCACTAATGAAAAACTGTTTTTT
TRBJ2-3 | - | TRBV5-1 | - | CASSISSQLRQTDTQYF | TGCGCCAGCAGCATATCCTCCCAGCTCAGGCAGACGGATACGCAGTATTTT
TRBJ1-2 | - | TRBV2 | - | CASSEAEGNYGYTF | TGTGCCAGCAGTGAAGCGGAGGGTAACTATGGCTACACCTTC
TRBJ1-5 | TRBD1 | TRBV7-3 | - | CASSSRTGGNPNQPQHF | TGTGCCAGCAGCTCCCGGACAGGGGGCAATCCCAATCAGCCCCAGCATTTT
TRBJ2-3 | - | TRBV5-4 | once | CASSPDRSTDTQYF | TGTGCCAGCAGCCCGGACAGAAGCACAGATACGCAGTATTTT
TRBJ2-3 | TRBD2 | TRBV6-5 | - | CASSRSGGMSPQYF | TGTGCCAGCAGTCGAAGCGGGGGGATGTCCCCGCAGTATTTT
TRBJ1-1 | - | TRBV21-1 | - | CASSKRGRGGRTNTEAFF | TGTGCCAGCAGCAAAAGAGGGCGGGGGGGACGTACGAACACTGAAGCTTTCTTT
TRBJ1-6 | TRBD1 | TRBV5-1 | once | CASSLVTGISSPLHF | TGCGCCAGCAGCTTGGTGACAGGGATCAGTTCACCCCTCCACTTT
TRBJ2-1 | TRBD2 | TRBV12-5 | once | CASGLGGGNNEQFF | TGTGCTAGTGGTTTGGGGGGGGGAAATAATGAGCAGTTCTTC
TRBJ2-7 | - | TRBV7-2 | - | CASSLVARVVYEQYF | TGTGCCAGCAGCTTAGTAGCCAGGGTGGTCTACGAGCAGTACTTC
TRBJ2-5 | - | TRBV5-5 | - | CASSGTGYQETLYF | TGTGCCAGCAGCGGAACAGGGTACCAAGAGACCCTGTACTTC
TRBJ1-2 | TRBD1 | TRBV18 | - | CASSPPGIRGADYGYTF | TGTGCCAGCTCACCACCGGGAATCAGGGGGGCGGACTATGGCTACACCTTC
TRBJ2-2 | - | TRBV15 | - | CATSRWGETNTGELFF | TGTGCCACCAGCAGGTGGGGGGAGACCAACACCGGGGAGCTGTTTTTT
TRBJ2-5 | - | TRBV2 | few | CASSDLQIETQYF | TGTGCCAGCAGTGATCTACAGATAGAGACCCAGTACTTC
TRBJ2-2 | - | TRBV5-1 | - | CASSLEGHRTRTGELFF | TGCGCCAGCAGCTTGGAAGGTCATCGGACTCGCACCGGGGAGCTGTTTTTT
TRBJ2-6 | TRBD1 | TRBV7-3 | - | CASSLGQGDSGANVLTF | TGTGCCAGCAGCTTGGGACAGGGGGACTCTGGGGCCAACGTCCTGACTTTC
TRBJ1-2 | - | TRBV6-5 | - | CASSYSNRFFYGYTF | TGTGCCAGCAGTTACTCGAACCGGTTTTTCTATGGCTACACCTTC
TRBJ2-1 | TRBD2 | TRBV9 | - | CASSVGLAGDYYNEQFF | TGTGCCAGCAGCGTAGGCCTAGCGGGGGACTACTACAATGAGCAGTTCTTC
TRBJ2-7 | TRBD1 | TRBV6-6 | few | CASSYSSGGHEQYF | TGTGCCAGCAGTTACTCGTCAGGGGGCCACGAGCAGTACTTC
TRBJ2-3 | - | TRBV7-9 | - | CASSVRGGADTQYF | TGTGCCAGCAGCGTTAGAGGGGGGGCAGATACGCAGTATTTT